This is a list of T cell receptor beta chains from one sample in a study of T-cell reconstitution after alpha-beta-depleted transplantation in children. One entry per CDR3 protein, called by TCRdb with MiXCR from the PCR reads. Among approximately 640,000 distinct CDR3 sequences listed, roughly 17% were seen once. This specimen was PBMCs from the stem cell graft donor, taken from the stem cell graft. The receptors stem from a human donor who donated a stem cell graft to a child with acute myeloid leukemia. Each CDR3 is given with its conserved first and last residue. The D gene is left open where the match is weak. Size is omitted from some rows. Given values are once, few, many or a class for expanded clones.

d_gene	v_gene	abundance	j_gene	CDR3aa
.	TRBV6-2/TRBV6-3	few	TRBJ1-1	CASVPPFGTEAFF
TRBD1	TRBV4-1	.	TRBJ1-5	CASSLRPGQGSNQPQHF
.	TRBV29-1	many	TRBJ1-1	CSVVIAEAFF
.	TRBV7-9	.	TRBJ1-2	CASTREGHHGYTF
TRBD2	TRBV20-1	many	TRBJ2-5	CSARESGGRLETQYF
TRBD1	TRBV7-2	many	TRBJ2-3	CASSLVGGTGTTDTQYF
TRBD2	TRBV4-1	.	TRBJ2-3	CASSQGNSGTSTDTQYF
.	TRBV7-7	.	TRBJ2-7	CASSFHRVLPHSYEQYF
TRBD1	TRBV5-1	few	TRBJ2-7	CASSFATGKNEQYF
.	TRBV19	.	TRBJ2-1	CASSTPIVDNEQFF
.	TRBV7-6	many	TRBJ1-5	CASSPAGGSNQPQHF
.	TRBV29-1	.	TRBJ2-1	CSVGIVDEQFF
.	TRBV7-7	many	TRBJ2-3	CASSLAGVDTQYF
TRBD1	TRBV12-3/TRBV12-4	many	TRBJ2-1	CASSAQGVKQFF
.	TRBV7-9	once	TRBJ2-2	CASSSTGGRGELFF
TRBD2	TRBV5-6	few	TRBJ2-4	CASSLGGRAKNIQYF
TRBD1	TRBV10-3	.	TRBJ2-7	CAISEPRDRNSYEQYF
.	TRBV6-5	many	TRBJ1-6	CASSYGPGVRASPLHF
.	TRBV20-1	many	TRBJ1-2	CSARLRENYGYTF
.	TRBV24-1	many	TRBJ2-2	CATSVARPANTGELFF
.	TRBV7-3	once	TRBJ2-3	CASSSGTGTDRQYF
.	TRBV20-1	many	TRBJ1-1	CSAIPDTEAFF
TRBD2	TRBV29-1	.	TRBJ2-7	CSVAGLAGRQDYEQYF
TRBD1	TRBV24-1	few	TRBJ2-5	CATSDRDRGQETQYF
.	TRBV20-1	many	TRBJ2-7	CSARSPLGGEGEQYF
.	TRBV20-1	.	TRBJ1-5	CSARVRTVQGQPQHF
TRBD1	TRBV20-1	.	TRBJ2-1	CSARPPGQGKAEQFF
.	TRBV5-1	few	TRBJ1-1	CASSSVSQGDPTFF
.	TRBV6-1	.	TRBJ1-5	CASTVVSHSNQPQHF
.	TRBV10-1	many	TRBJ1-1	CASSDSGGANTEAFF
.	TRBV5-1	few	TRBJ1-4	CASSLARGEGEKLFF